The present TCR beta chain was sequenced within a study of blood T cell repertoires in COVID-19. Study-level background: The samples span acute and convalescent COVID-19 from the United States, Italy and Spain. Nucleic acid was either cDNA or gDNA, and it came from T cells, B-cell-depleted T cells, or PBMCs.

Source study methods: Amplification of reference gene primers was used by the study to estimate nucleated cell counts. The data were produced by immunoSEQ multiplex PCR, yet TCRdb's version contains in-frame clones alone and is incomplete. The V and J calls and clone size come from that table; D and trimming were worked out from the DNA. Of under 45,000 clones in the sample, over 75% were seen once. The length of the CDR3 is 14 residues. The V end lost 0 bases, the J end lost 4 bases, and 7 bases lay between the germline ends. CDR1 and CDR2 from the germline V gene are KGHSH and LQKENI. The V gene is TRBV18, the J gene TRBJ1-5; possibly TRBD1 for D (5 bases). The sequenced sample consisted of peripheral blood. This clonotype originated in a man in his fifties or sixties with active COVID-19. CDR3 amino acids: CASSPPGGNQPQHF. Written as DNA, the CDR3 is TGTGCCAGCTCACCACCGGGGGGGAATCAGCCCCAGCATTTT.